This T cell receptor beta chain is drawn from a study of T cells in localized non-small cell lung cancer. Study findings and constraints: Longer overall survival was seen with higher T cell density measured in blood. Uninvolved adjacent lung, not tumor, had the highest T cell clonality.

Germline V gene data show CDR1 as MNHGY and CDR2 as SAAAGT. Trimming pared 6 bases from V and 1 base from J, leaving 16 bases between. This CDR3 is 15 amino acids long. This clone was observed a few times. Its specificity is not known. Profiling relied on immunoSEQ multiplex PCR, and the TCRdb table lists in-frame clones only, not all of them. The repertoire consists of 1,500 or so clones, with roughly a quarter occurring once and the leading ten covering 8% to 13%. The J gene is TRBJ2-7, the V gene TRBV6-8; D remains ambiguous. Material: lung tumor tissue, obtained before any cancer treatment. This TCR was recovered from a woman aged 35 to 69 with stage III lung adenocarcinoma. CDR3 in amino acids: CASRQGRAASYEQYF. DNA of the CDR3: TGTGCCAGCAGACAAGGTAGGGCAGCATCCTACGAGCAGTACTTC.